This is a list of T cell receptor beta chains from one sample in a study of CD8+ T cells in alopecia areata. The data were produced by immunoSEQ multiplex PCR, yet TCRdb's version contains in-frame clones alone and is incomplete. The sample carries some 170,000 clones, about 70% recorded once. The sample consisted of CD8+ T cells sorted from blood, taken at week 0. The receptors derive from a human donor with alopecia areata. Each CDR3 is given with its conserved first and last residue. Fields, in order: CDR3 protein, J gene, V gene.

CASSSDRGWDYGYTF | TRBJ1-2 | TRBV27
CASSLYWGSNQPQHF | TRBJ1-5 | TRBV5-6
CASSDRVGYTF | TRBJ1-2 | TRBV9
CASSISPNTEAFF | TRBJ1-1 | TRBV5-1
CSVEEGSETNYGYTF | TRBJ1-2 | TRBV29-1
CASSYSPGSTEAFF | TRBJ1-1 | TRBV6-6
CSVNFRVGYTF | TRBJ1-2 | TRBV29-1
CASTRGQGFTSTDTQYF | TRBJ2-3 | TRBV27
CASRVTAYNSPLHF | TRBJ1-6 | TRBV27
CASSSGRGYGYTF | TRBJ1-2 | TRBV7-9
CASSNTPGGAYNEQFF | TRBJ2-1 | TRBV27
CSAHWGLEQYF | TRBJ2-7 | TRBV20-1
CASSDHIANEKLFF | TRBJ1-4 | TRBV5-6
CASSYEGEGSTEAFF | TRBJ1-1 | TRBV7-9
CASSLAPWGTDTQYF | TRBJ2-3 | TRBV5-1
CASSPRGDLTDTQYF | TRBJ2-3 | TRBV23-1
CASSSGRETQYF | TRBJ2-5 | TRBV7-9
CASSLISGSYEQYF | TRBJ2-7 | TRBV5-1
CASSEATGILASSPLHF | TRBJ1-6 | TRBV6-1
CASTEGPSHTEAFF | TRBJ1-1 | TRBV6-1
CASSYGPSIQQYF | TRBJ2-3 | TRBV5-1
CSVESGRGSRYEQYF | TRBJ2-7 | TRBV29-1
CAWSPGELGNQPQHF | TRBJ1-5 | TRBV30
CASSPGSNEQFF | TRBJ2-1 | TRBV6-6
CAWDRGYNEQFF | TRBJ2-1 | TRBV30
CASRDVQETQYF | TRBJ2-5 | TRBV2
CASSEVRVLSSYEQYF | TRBJ2-7 | TRBV6-1
CSVRQHNQPQHF | TRBJ1-5 | TRBV29-1
CASTDRGDTQYF | TRBJ2-3 | TRBV2
CASGLVPTGGDYSNQPQHF | TRBJ1-5 | TRBV12-5
CASSPLTPDEQYF | TRBJ2-7 | TRBV5-1
CASSYRVAYEQYF | TRBJ2-7 | TRBV27
CASKRSTGGRRETQYF | TRBJ2-5 | TRBV2
CASMSGGDYEQYF | TRBJ2-7 | TRBV6-5
CASSPGTANYGYTF | TRBJ1-2 | TRBV7-9
CACAEGAAQYF | TRBJ2-5 | TRBV6-1
CASSLGQGMVYEQYF | TRBJ2-7 | TRBV11-2
CASSTNTEAFF | TRBJ1-1 | TRBV7-8
CASSPRDSPDQPQHF | TRBJ1-5 | TRBV7-9
CASSFERTPAGELFF | TRBJ2-2 | TRBV13
CASSLAEDTQYF | TRBJ2-3 | TRBV11-1
CSAQPGDRAYEQYF | TRBJ2-7 | TRBV29-1
CSTPRADNYGYTF | TRBJ1-2 | TRBV29-1
CASRGPSSYNSPLHF | TRBJ1-6 | TRBV27
CASSFISRTGNTGELFF | TRBJ2-2 | TRBV27
CASSSPSGAGNEQYF | TRBJ2-7 | TRBV6-5
CASSPGLNTEAFF | TRBJ1-1 | TRBV11-3
CASSSDDSGANVLTF | TRBJ2-6 | TRBV27
CASSLRGRGTEAFF | TRBJ1-1 | TRBV7-8
CASSLSGRLPGGTQYF | TRBJ2-5 | TRBV27
CASSPGTGGF | TRBJ2-7 | TRBV7-9
CASSYSETDTEAFF | TRBJ1-1 | TRBV6-5
CASGTGNEKLFF | TRBJ1-4 | TRBV7-9